The rows below give T cell receptor beta chains drawn from one sample of a study of HIV-infected patients and healthy controls. TCRdb analysed the 5' RACE reads with MiXCR anew, one entry per CDR3 protein. The sample comprises around 18,000 distinct CDR3 sequences, around 17% of which are singletons, and 24% rests with the top ten. The sample was CD8+ T cells from blood. The receptors originated from a human donor in good health. Both conserved end residues are trimmed from each CDR3.

v_gene	len	j_gene	CDR3aa
TRBV27	12	TRBJ2-2	ASRGTGEVGELF
TRBV5-4	11	TRBJ2-7	ASRLAGSYEQY
TRBV4-3	14	TRBJ2-3	ASSQEALRLGDTQY
TRBV5-1	11	TRBJ2-1	ASCDGFGNEQF
TRBV6-2/TRBV6-3	12	TRBJ2-7	ASSYAGGLYEQY
TRBV7-9	13	TRBJ2-1	ASSLHRLAGGEQF
TRBV2	12	TRBJ2-6	AGKGTSGANVLT
TRBV7-8	10	TRBJ2-1	ASSPRYNEQF
TRBV6-2/TRBV6-3	11	TRBJ1-6	ASMDEPNSPLH
TRBV10-3	10	TRBJ1-1	AIGTGNTEAF
TRBV6-2/TRBV6-3	13	TRBJ2-7	ASSYTSGGFREQY
TRBV12-3/TRBV12-4	14	TRBJ1-4	ASSSYPGQVNEKLF
TRBV20-1	12	TRBJ1-1	SAASGQGETEAF
TRBV5-6	14	TRBJ2-1	ASSWLEGQVGPEQF
TRBV7-8	13	TRBJ2-2	ASSLWTSSAGELF
TRBV12-3/TRBV12-4	13	TRBJ1-2	ASSPSAGTGYGYT
TRBV6-2/TRBV6-3	15	TRBJ2-5	ASSSPGPVRFQETQY
TRBV13	13	TRBJ1-1	ASSLETVGGTEAF
TRBV20-1	11	TRBJ2-7	SAMGGFRYEQY
TRBV27	13	TRBJ2-1	ASSLVGSSYNEQF
TRBV25-1	13	TRBJ2-7	ASKGQGQGAYEQY
TRBV5-4	11	TRBJ1-6	ASSLSGGSPLH
TRBV11-2	15	TRBJ1-3	ASSLDWVDKSGNTIY
TRBV11-2	13	TRBJ2-1	ASSLDPGPYNEQF
TRBV24-1	10	TRBJ2-3	ATSDLGDTQY
TRBV7-9	14	TRBJ2-5	ASSSRSGWAQETQY
TRBV4-2	15	TRBJ2-6	ASSQDPGDGGANVLT
TRBV4-1	11	TRBJ1-5	ASSPWGNQPQH
TRBV10-3	15	TRBJ2-5	AISDPDAGVEEETQY
TRBV27	14	TRBJ1-5	ASSLYPEPNRQHQH
TRBV4-1	17	TRBJ1-2	ASSQTIAVGRRYNYGYT
TRBV28	12	TRBJ2-3	ACQGDREGDTQY
TRBV13	13	TRBJ2-3	ASSPFAGGPDTQY
TRBV28	11	TRBJ1-4	ASSYPGSEKLF
TRBV4-3	14	TRBJ2-3	ASSQDWEPGADTQY
TRBV15	13	TRBJ1-5	ATSRDRGGGQPQH
TRBV5-4	13	TRBJ2-1	ASSQGTGATNEQF
TRBV7-9	14	TRBJ2-5	ASVQVLAGVAETQY
TRBV19	11	TRBJ2-1	ASSRFFGNEQF
TRBV2	12	TRBJ1-5	ASTVVGAAQPQH
TRBV7-9	13	TRBJ2-1	ASSFETTRFNEQF
TRBV5-6	14	TRBJ1-6	ASSLPGSSYNSPLH
TRBV28	15	TRBJ1-5	ASSLAGTGVINQPQH
TRBV5-4	13	TRBJ1-1	ASSLNSGGNTEAF
TRBV7-9	12	TRBJ1-5	ASSLDSGNQPQH
TRBV12-3/TRBV12-4	13	TRBJ2-1	ASRMGLADYNEQF
TRBV27	13	TRBJ1-6	ASSSLMGRNSPLH
TRBV16	15	TRBJ1-6	ASSQLQAGFYNSPLH
TRBV21-1	15	TRBJ2-1	ASSKVPPAGGNDEQF
TRBV7-3	13	TRBJ2-5	ASSLSSGRFGTQY
TRBV19	10	TRBJ2-7	ASSITPGEQY
TRBV7-9	14	TRBJ2-3	ASSFFPTDHTDTQY
TRBV6-6	11	TRBJ1-3	ASTGNSGNTIY
TRBV7-9	12	TRBJ2-1	ASTALLANNEQF
TRBV7-9	14	TRBJ2-5	ASSSSPRGLQETQY